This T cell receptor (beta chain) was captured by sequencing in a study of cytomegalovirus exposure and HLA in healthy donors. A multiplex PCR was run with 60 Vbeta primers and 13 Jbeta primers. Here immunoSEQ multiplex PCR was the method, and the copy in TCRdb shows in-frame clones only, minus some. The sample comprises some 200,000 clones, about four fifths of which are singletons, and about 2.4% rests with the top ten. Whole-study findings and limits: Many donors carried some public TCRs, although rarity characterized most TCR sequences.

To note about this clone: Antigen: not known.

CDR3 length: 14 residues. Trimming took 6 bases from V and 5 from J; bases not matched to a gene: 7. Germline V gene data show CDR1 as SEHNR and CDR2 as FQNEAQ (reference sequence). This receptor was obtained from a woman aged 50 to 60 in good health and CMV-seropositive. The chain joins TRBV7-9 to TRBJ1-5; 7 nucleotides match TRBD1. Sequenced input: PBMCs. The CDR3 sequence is CASRAKGAHQPQHF. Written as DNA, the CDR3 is TGTGCCAGCAGGGCTAAGGGGGCGCATCAGCCCCAGCATTTT. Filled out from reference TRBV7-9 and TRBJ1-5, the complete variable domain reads DTGVSQNPRHKITKRGQNVTFRCDPISEHNRLYWYRQTLGQGPEFLTYFQNEAQLEKSRLLSDRFSAERPKGSFSTLEIQRTEQGDSAMYLCASRAKGAHQPQHFGDGTRLSIL.